This T cell receptor (beta chain) was observed in a study of early T cells in non-severe SARS-CoV-2 infection. Across the whole study: Bulk RNA taken from unsorted whole blood was sequenced, leaving chains unpaired. General study results and limits: In VDJdb matching, anti-spike CD8 responses were favored while private and CD4 specificities went missing.

The library protocol tagged individual cDNA molecules with unique molecular identifiers. TCRdb itself ran the 5' RACE reads through MiXCR, one entry per CDR3 protein. The table lists roughly 61,000 distinct CDR3 sequences, roughly 10% of them singletons, with 1.5% to 2% in the top ten. Trimming removed 11 bases at V and 0 bases at J, with 10 bases between. The CDR3 totals 13 residues. Per the germline V gene, CDR1 is SSHAT and CDR2 is FNYEAQ (reference sequence). This clonotype has at least ten counts. The antigen is undetermined. Sample: whole blood. The TCR sequence derives from an adult who was a healthcare worker with PCR-confirmed SARS-CoV-2 infection or an uninfected control (not recorded which). The genes are TRBV7-7 and TRBJ1-4; the D is unclear. CDR3 DNA sequence: TGTGCCCCCGGGAGTACAACTAATGAAAAACTGTTTTTT. It is translated as CAPGSTTNEKLFF. Full variable domain (rest looked up from reference TRBV7-7 and TRBJ1-4): GAGVSQSPRYKVTKRGQDVTLRCDPISSHATLYWYQQALGQGPEFLTYFNYEAQPDKSGLPSDRFSAERPEGSISTLTIQRTEQRDSAMYRCAPGSTTNEKLFFGSGTQLSVL.